This T cell receptor beta chain is drawn from a study of T cell responses to AZD1222 COVID-19 vaccine. The germline gives CDR1 MDHEN, CDR2 SYDVKM. The CDR3 extends over 13 amino acids. Trimming removed 6 bases from V and 5 bases from J, with 14 bases in between. The protocol was immunoSEQ multiplex PCR, while the TCRdb copy is restricted to in-frame clones and leaves out a portion. The data show some 180,000 clones, 85% to 90% seen once. Overall study findings and caveats: In all cases, repertoires were sampled only after the peak T cell response. Only a handful of AZD1222 recipients were seropositive at baseline.

This clone was seen a few times. Its cognate antigen is unknown. The receptor was isolated from an adult in good health. The material sequenced was peripheral blood, taken on day 0 of AZD1222 vaccination. The chain is built from TRBV28 and TRBJ2-7; D possibly uses TRBD1 or TRBD2 (7 bases each). CDR3 loop: CASSPGGVNEQYF. The CDR3, as DNA: TGTGCCAGCAGCCCAGGGGGGGTTAACGAGCAGTACTTC.